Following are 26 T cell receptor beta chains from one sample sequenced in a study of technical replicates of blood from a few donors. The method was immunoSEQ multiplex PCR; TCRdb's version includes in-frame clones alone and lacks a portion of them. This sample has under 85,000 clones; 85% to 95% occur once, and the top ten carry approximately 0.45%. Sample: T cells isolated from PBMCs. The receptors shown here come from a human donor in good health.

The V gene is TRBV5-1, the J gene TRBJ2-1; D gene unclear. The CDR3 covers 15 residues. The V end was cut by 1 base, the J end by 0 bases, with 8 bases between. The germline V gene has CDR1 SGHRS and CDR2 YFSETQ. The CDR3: CASSLSTSSYNEQFF. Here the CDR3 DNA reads TGCGCCAGCAGCTTGTCTACGAGCTCCTACAATGAGCAGTTCTTC.

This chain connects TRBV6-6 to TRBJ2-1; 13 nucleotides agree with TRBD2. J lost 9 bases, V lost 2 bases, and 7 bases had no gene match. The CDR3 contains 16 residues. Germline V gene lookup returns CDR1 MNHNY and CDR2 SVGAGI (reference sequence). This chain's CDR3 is CASSYRGLAGVGEQFF. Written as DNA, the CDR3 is TGTGCCAGCAGTTACCGCGGACTAGCGGGAGTGGGTGAGCAGTTCTTC.

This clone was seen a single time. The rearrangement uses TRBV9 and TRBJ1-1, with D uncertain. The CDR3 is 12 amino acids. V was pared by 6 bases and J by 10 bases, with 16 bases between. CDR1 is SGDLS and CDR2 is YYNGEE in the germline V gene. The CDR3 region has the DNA TGTGCCAGCACCGATCTAACACCAGGAGCTTTCTTT. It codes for CASTDLTPGAFF. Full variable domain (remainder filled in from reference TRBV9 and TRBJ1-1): DSGVTQTPKHLITATGQRVTLRCSPRSGDLSVYWYQQSLDQGLQFLIQYYNGEERAKGNILERFSAQQFPDLHSELNLSSLELGDSALYFCASTDLTPGAFFGQGTRLTVV.

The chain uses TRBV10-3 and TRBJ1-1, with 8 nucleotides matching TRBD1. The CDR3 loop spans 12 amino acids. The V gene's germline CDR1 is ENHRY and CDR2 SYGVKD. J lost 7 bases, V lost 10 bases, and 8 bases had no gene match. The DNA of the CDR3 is TGTGCCACAGGACAGGGCTTGAATGAAGCTTTCTTT. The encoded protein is CATGQGLNEAFF.

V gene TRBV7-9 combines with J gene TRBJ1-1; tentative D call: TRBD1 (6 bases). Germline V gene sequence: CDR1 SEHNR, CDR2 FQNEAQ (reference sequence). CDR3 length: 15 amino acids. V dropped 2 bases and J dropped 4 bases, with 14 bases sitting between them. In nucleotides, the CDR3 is TGTGCCAGCAGCTTACAGGTAGGGGGTTCCACTGAAGCTTTCTTT. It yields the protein CASSLQVGGSTEAFF.

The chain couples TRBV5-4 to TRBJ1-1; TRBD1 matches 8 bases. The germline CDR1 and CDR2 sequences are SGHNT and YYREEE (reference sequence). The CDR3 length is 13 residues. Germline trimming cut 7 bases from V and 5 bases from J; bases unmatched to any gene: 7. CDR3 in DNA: TGTGCCAGCCTAGGACAGGGACGGACTGAAGCTTTCTTT. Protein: CASLGQGRTEAFF.

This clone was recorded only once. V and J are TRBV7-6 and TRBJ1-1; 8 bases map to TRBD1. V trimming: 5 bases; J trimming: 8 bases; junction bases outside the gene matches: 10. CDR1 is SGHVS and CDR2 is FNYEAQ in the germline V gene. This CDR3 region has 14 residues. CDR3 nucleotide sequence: TGTGCCAGCAGCCCGGGGACAGGAATGGGAGAAGCTTTCTTT. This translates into CASSPGTGMGEAFF.

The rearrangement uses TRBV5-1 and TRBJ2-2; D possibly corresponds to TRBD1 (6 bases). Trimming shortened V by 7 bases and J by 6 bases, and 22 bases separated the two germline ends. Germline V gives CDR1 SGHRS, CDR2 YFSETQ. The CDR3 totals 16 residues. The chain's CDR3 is CASSPRPGHLPGELFF. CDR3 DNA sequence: TGCGCCAGCTCTCCGCGGCCGGGACATCTCCCCGGGGAGCTGTTTTTT. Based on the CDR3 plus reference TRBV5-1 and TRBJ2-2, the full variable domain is KAGVTQTPRYLIKTRGQQVTLSCSPISGHRSVSWYQQTPGQGLQFLFEYFSETQRNKGNFPGRFSGRQFSNSRSEMNVSTLELGDSALYLCASSPRPGHLPGELFFGEGSRLTVL.

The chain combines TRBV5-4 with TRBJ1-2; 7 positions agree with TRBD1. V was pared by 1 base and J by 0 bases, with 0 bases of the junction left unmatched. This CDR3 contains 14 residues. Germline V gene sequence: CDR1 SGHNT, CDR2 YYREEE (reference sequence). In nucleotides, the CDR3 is TGTGCCAGCAGCTTGACAGGGGCTAACTATGGCTACACCTTC. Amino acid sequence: CASSLTGANYGYTF.

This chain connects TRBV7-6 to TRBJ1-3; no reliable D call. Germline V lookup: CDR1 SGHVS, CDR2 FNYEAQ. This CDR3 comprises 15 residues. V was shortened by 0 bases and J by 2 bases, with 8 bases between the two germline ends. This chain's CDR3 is CASSLAPGTGNTIYF. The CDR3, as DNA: TGTGCCAGCAGCTTAGCGCCGGGGACTGGAAACACCATATATTTT. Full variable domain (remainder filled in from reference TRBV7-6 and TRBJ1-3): GAGVSQSPRYKVTKRGQDVALRCDPISGHVSLYWYRQALGQGPEFLTYFNYEAQQDKSGLPNDRFSAERPEGSISTLTIQRTEQRDSAMYRCASSLAPGTGNTIYFGEGSWLTVV.

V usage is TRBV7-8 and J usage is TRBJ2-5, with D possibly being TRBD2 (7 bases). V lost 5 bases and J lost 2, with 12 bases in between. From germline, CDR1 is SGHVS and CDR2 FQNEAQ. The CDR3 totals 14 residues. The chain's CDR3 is CASSEQGGQETQYF. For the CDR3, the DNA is TGTGCCAGCAGCGAACAGGGAGGGCAAGAGACCCAGTACTTC.

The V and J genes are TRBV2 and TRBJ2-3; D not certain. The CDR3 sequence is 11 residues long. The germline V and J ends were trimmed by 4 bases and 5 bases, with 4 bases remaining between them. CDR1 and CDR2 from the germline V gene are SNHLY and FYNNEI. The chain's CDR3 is CASSGLDTQYF. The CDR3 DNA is TGTGCCAGCAGTGGTCTAGATACGCAGTATTTT.

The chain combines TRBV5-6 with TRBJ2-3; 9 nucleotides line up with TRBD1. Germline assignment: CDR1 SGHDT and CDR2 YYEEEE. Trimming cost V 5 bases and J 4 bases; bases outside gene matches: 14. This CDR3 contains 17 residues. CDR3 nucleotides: TGTGCCAGCAGTCGCCCCAGACAGGGGGGCTCGGCAGATACGCAGTATTTT. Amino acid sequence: CASSRPRQGGSADTQYF.

Here the CDR3 reads CAISEGLAGGAGELFF. The DNA for the CDR3 is TGTGCCATCAGTGAGGGACTAGCGGGAGGAGCCGGGGAGCTGTTTTTT. The chain recombines TRBV10-3 with TRBJ2-2, with 14 bases matching TRBD2. Looked up from germline, CDR1 is ENHRY and CDR2 is SYGVKD. The ends lost 2 bases at V and 6 bases at J; junction bases unmatched: 2. This CDR3 is built from 16 residues.

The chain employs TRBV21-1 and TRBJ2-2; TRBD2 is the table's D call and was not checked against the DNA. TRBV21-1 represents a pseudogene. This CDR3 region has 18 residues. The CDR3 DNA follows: TGTGCCAGCAGCGACCGACCCGGGACTAGCGGGAACACCGGGGAGCTGTTTTTT. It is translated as CASSDRPGTSGNTGELFF.

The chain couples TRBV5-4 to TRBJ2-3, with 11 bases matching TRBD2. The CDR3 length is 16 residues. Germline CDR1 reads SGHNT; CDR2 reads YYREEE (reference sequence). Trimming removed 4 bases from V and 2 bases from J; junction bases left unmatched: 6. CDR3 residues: CASSTWTSGFTDTQYF. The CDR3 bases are TGTGCCAGCAGCACCTGGACTAGCGGGTTCACAGATACGCAGTATTTT.

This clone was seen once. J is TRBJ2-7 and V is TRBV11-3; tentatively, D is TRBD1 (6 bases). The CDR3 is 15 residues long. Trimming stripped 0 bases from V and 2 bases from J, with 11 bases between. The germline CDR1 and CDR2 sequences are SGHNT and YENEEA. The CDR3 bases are TGTGCCAGCAGCTTAGAAGGGGCAGGGGCCTACGAGCAGTACTTC. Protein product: CASSLEGAGAYEQYF.

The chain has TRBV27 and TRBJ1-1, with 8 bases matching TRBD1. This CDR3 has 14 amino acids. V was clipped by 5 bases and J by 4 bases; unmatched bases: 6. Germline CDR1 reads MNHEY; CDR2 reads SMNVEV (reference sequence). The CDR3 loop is CASSIQGAITEAFF. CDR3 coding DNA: TGTGCCAGCAGTATCCAGGGGGCTATCACTGAAGCTTTCTTT.

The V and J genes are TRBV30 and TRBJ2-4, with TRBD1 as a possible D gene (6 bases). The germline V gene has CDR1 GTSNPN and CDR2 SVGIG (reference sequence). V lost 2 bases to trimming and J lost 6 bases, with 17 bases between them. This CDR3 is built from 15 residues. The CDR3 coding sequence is TGTGCCTGGAGTACACCCACAGGGAACTTAAACATTCAGTACTTC. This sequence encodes CAWSTPTGNLNIQYF.

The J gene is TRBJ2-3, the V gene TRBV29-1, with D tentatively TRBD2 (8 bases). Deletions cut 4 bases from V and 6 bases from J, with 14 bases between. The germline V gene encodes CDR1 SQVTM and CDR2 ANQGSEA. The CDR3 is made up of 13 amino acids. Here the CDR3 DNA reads TGCAGCGTTGGGCCGGGAGGGGGCGATACGCAGTATTTT. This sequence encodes CSVGPGGGDTQYF.

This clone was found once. In DNA, the CDR3 is TGTGCCAGCACCACAGGGTCATTGCCATCCGGGGAGCTGTTTTTT. Amino acid sequence: CASTTGSLPSGELFF. The V call is TRBV27, the J call TRBJ2-2; D may be TRBD1 (6 bases). CDR3 size: 15 residues. With 7 bases removed from V and 6 bases from J, the gap between germline ends came to 18 bases. Per the germline V gene, CDR1 is MNHEY and CDR2 is SMNVEV (reference sequence).

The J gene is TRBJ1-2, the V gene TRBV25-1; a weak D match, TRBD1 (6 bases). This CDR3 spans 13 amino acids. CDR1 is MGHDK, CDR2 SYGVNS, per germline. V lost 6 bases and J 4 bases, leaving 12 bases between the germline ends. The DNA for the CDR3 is TGTGCCAGCAGCCCCGACAGGACCTATGGCTACACCTTC. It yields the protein CASSPDRTYGYTF.

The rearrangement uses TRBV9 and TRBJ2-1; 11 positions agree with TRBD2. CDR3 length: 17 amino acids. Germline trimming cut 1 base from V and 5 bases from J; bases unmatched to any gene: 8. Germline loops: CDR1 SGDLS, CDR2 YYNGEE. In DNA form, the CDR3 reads TGTGCCAGCAGCGTAAATCCTAGCGGGAGGAGAAACAATGAGCAGTTCTTC. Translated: CASSVNPSGRRNNEQFF.

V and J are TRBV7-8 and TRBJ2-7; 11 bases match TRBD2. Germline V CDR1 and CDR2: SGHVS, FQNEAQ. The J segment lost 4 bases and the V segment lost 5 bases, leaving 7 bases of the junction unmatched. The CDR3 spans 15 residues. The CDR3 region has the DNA TGTGCCAGCAGCGTCACTAGCGGGAGTCTTTACGAGCAGTACTTC. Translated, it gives CASSVTSGSLYEQYF.

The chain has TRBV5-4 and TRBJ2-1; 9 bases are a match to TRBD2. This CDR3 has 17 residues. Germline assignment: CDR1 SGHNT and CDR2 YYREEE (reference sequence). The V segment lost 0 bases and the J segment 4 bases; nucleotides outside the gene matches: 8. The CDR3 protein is CASSLEGGGRGYNEQFF. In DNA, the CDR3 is TGTGCCAGCAGCTTGGAGGGGGGCGGGAGGGGTTACAATGAGCAGTTCTTC.

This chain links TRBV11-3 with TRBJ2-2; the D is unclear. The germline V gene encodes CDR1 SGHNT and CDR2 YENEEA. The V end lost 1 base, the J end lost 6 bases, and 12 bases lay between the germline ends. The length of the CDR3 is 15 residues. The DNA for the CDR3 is TGTGCCAGCAGCTTAGTACAGACCTGGGCCGGGGAGCTGTTTTTT. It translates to CASSLVQTWAGELFF. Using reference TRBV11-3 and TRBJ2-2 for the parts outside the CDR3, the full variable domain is EAGVVQSPRYKIIEKKQPVAFWCNPISGHNTLYWYLQNLGQGPELLIRYENEEAVDDSQLPKDRFSAERLKGVDSTLKIQPAELGDSAVYLCASSLVQTWAGELFFGEGSRLTVL.